This T cell receptor (beta chain) was captured in a study of Ad26.COV2.S vaccination and SARS-CoV-2 variants. Background on the study: Once or twice, 56 days apart, Ad26.COV2.S was delivered intramuscularly.

Assay used: immunoSEQ multiplex PCR; TCRdb lists only in-frame clones, some missing. Of hundreds of thousands of clones detected, 80% to 90% appear once; the ten largest clones hold about 3.5%. Treatment specified: some 19 received Ad26.COV2.S at low or high dose, single or two shots; roughly five received placebo; per-sample allocation not given. Day 63 following the first vaccine or placebo injection was when the samples were taken. V lost 5 bases, J lost 9 bases, and 8 bases stayed unmatched. The CDR3 is 13 amino acids. CDR1 and CDR2 (germline): SGDLS, YYNGEE. Source: peripheral blood, taken in a trial of Ad26.COV2.S vaccine versus placebo. This TCR came from a person between 18 and 60 years old who received the Ad26.COV2.S COVID-19 vaccine or a placebo. The V call is TRBV9, the J call TRBJ2-3; 8 bases map to TRBD2. The DNA for the CDR3 is TGTGCCAGCAGGTGGGCGGGAGGCAACACGCAGTATTTT. As protein: CASRWAGGNTQYF.